The entry that follows covers one T cell receptor beta chain sequence. Its target is unknown. TCRdb re-analyzed the 5' RACE reads; it lists each CDR3 protein once, without DNA. Seen in this sample are 350,000 to 450,000 distinct CDR3 sequences; the ten most common clones hold around 4.9%. From germline, CDR1 is SGHTA and CDR2 FQGNSA. CDR3 size: 12 residues. This record belongs to a study of T cells expressing NK-cell markers. About the research overall: HCMV seropositivity characterized seven of the eight sequenced donors, and seronegativity one.

Whole-study results and caveats: What remained unclear was the HCMV specificity of expanded NKG2C+ T cell clones.

This receptor was identified in a man aged 18-75 years in good health. Sequencing was done on a sample of blood T cells: a sorted CD56 or NKG2C T cell subset, CD4+ or CD8+ T cells, or bulk PBMC T cells (not recorded which). The rearrangement joins TRBV7-2 to TRBJ1-3. The CDR3 spells CASKGSGNTIYF.